Below, 8 T cell receptor beta chains from the same sample are listed, as sequenced in a study of T cells expressing NK-cell markers. TCRdb re-called the 5' RACE reads; one entry per CDR3 protein, DNA not given. The sample shows 500,000 to 700,000 distinct CDR3 sequences, and under 4.5% sits with its ten largest clones. Material: blood T cells: a sorted CD56 or NKG2C T cell subset, CD4+ or CD8+ T cells, or bulk PBMC T cells (not recorded which). These receptors were collected from a man younger than 35 in good health.

V gene TRBV5-1 combines with J gene TRBJ2-5; the TCRdb call, TRBD1, lacks DNA for checking. CDR1 is SGHRS and CDR2 is YFSETQ in the germline V gene. The CDR3 totals 16 residues. CDR3 region: CASSPGQGRVRETQYF.

V gene TRBV25-1 combines with J gene TRBJ2-1; TCRdb outputs TRBD2, but without DNA this stays unchecked. CDR1 is MGHDK and CDR2 is SYGVNS in the germline V gene. The CDR3 loop spans 17 amino acids. The CDR3 protein is CASSEFGGKGSYNEQFF. Full variable domain (remainder filled in from reference TRBV25-1 and TRBJ2-1): EADIYQTPRYLVIGTGKKITLECSQTMGHDKMYWYQQDPGMELHLIHYSYGVNSTEKGDLSSESTVSRIRTEHFPLTLESARPSHTSQYLCASSEFGGKGSYNEQFFGPGTRLTVL.

The chain recombines TRBV12-3 or TRBV12-4 with TRBJ1-4; the TCRdb call, TRBD1, lacks DNA for checking. CDR3 size: 13 residues. CDR3 sequence: CASLRQGLEKLFF.

The chain joins TRBV10-3 to TRBJ2-1; absent DNA, TCRdb's TRBD2 call cannot be checked. Germline V gives CDR1 ENHRY, CDR2 SYGVKD. The CDR3 covers 13 residues. The CDR3 here is CAISESLANEQFF.

The rearrangement links TRBV5-1 to TRBJ1-5; TCRdb names TRBD1, which stays unverified in the absence of DNA. The CDR3 totals 13 residues. The V gene's germline CDR1 is SGHRS and CDR2 YFSETQ. The CDR3 here is CASSSGVDQPQHF.

The V gene is TRBV2, the J gene TRBJ2-5. Germline V gene lookup returns CDR1 SNHLY and CDR2 FYNNEI. This CDR3 spans 14 amino acids. CDR3 loop: CARSSLMSGETQYF.

This sequence joins TRBV25-1 and TRBJ2-7; TCRdb's D call of TRBD1 is untestable without DNA. This CDR3 region has 15 residues. The germline V gene has CDR1 MGHDK and CDR2 SYGVNS. The CDR3: CASSRQGISSYEQYF.

The genes are TRBV6-5 and TRBJ2-2; the TRBD2 assignment by TCRdb is unverifiable without DNA. The germline CDR1 and CDR2 sequences are MNHEY and SVGAGI. The CDR3 is 15 residues long. CDR3 loop: CASSARRATTGELFF.